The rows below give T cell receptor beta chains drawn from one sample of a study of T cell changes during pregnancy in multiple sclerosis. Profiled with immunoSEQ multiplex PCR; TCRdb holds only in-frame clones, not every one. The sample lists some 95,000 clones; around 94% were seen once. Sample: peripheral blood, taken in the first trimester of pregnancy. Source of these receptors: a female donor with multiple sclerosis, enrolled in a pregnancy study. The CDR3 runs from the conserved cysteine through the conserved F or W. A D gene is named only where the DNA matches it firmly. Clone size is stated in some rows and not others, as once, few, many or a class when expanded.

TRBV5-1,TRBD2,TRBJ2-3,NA,TGCGCCAGCCGACTGGGAGGGGAAACAGATACGCAGTATTTT,CASRLGGETDTQYF
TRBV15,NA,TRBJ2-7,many,TGTGCCACCAGCGGGCAGACCTACGAGCAGTACTTC,CATSGQTYEQYF
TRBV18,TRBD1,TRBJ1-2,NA,TGTGCCAGCTCACCTAAAACAGGGGAAGGCTACACCTTC,CASSPKTGEGYTF
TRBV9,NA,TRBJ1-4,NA,TGTGCCAGCAGCGTTGGGGGCCCGACTAATGAAAAACTGTTTTTT,CASSVGGPTNEKLFF
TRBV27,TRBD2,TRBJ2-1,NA,TGTGCCAGCAGTTCACTAGCGGGATTAGCTTATGAGCAGTTCTTC,CASSSLAGLAYEQFF
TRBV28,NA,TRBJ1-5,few,TGTGCCAGCAGGATAGGGTGGGGGGGACAGCCCCAGCATTTT,CASRIGWGGQPQHF
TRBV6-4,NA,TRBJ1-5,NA,TGTGCCAGCAGTGACTCGGATTCTAGGTGGCCCCAGCATTTT,CASSDSDSRWPQHF
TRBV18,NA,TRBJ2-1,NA,TGTGCCAGCTCACCACCGCAGGGATCCTACAATGAGCAGTTCTTC,CASSPPQGSYNEQFF
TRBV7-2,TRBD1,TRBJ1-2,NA,TGTGCCAGCAGCTTAGGTTTTGGGCGACAGGGCCCCCTTTATGGCTACACCTTC,CASSLGFGRQGPLYGYTF
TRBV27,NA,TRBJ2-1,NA,TGTGCCAGCAGTCCCGAGACTCGGACTTCCAGCTCCTACAATGAGCAGTTCTTC,CASSPETRTSSSYNEQFF
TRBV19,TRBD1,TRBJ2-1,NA,TGTGCCAGCACCTATTCGCAGGGGGCCTACAATGAGCAGTTCTTC,CASTYSQGAYNEQFF
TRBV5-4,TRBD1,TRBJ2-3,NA,TGTGCCAGCAGCTTCCCCCAGCAGGGGGTGGCAGATACGCAGTATTTT,CASSFPQQGVADTQYF
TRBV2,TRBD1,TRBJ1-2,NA,TGTGCCAGCAGGGGCCGTCGCGGGACAGTTAACTATGGCTACACCTTC,CASRGRRGTVNYGYTF
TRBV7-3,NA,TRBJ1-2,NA,TGTGCCATCCAGGGCGACTATGGCTACACCTTC,CAIQGDYGYTF
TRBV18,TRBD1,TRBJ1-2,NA,TGTGCCAGCTCACCCGGGGACAGTTTGGATGGCTACACCTTC,CASSPGDSLDGYTF
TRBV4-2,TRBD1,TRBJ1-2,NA,TGTGCCAGCAGCCAAGATGGAGGGACAGGGGGCGGGAGACAGAGCTATGGCTACACCTTC,CASSQDGGTGGGRQSYGYTF
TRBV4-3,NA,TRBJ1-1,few,TGCGCCAGCAGCTCAAAGGGAGGGGACACTGAAGCTTTCTTT,CASSSKGGDTEAFF
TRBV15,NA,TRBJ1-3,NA,TGTGCCACCAGCGAGGACTTCTGGAGCTCTGGAAACACCATATATTTT,CATSEDFWSSGNTIYF
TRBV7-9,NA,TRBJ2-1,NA,TGTGCCAGCAGCTTAGGTGCTAGCCCTGAGGGCTACAATGAGCAGTTCTTC,CASSLGASPEGYNEQFF
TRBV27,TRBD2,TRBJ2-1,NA,TGTGCCAGCAGGCGGGAGCCAAACCGGTGGGATGAGCAGTTCTTC,CASRREPNRWDEQFF
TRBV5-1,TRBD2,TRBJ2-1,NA,TGCGCCAGCAGCCTCGGACTAGCGGGAGGGCCGATTTACAATGAGCAGTTCTTC,CASSLGLAGGPIYNEQFF
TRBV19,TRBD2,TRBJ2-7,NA,TGTGCCAGTCAATTAGCGGGAGGGCCGGGAGAGCAGTACTTC,CASQLAGGPGEQYF
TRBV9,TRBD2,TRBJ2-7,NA,TGTGCCAGCAGCAGCACTAGCGGGTACTACGAGCAGTACTTC,CASSSTSGYYEQYF
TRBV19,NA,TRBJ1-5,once,TGTGCCAGTAGTATCCTGGGTCAGGAGGGCAATCAGCCCCAGCATTTT,CASSILGQEGNQPQHF
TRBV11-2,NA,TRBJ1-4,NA,TGTGCCAGCAGCTCCGTCTACGGGGAGGGTAATGAAAAACTGTTTTTT,CASSSVYGEGNEKLFF
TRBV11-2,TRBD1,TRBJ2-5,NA,TGTGCCAGCAGGACAGGGGTTTGGGGTAGGGAGACCCAGTACTTC,CASRTGVWGRETQYF
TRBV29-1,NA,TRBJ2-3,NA,TGCAGCGTTGAAGGGACAGTCGGGACGATCGTTACGCAGTATTTT,CSVEGTVGTIVTQYF
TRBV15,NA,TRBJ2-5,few,TGTGCCACCAGCCGCCCCGGGGAAGGGAGGAAGGAGACCCAGTACTTC,CATSRPGEGRKETQYF
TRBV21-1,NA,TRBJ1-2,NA,TGTGCCAGCAGCAAAGATGGTATCAGTACAGGGTGGAACTATGGCTACACCTTC,CASSKDGISTGWNYGYTF
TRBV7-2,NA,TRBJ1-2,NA,TGTGCCAGCAGCTTAAAATGGGGGGGGTTCCCCGGAGGCTACACCTTC,CASSLKWGGFPGGYTF
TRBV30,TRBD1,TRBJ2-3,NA,TGTGCCTGGAGTGCGGGACAGGGGAATTCGTATTTT,CAWSAGQGNSYF
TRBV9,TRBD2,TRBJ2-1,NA,TGTGCCAGCAGCGTAGAACTAGCGGGAGTTAACGAGCAGTTCTTC,CASSVELAGVNEQFF
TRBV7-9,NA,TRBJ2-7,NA,TGTGCCAGCAGCTACCTGGTCGCCGGGGGCGAGCAGTACTTC,CASSYLVAGGEQYF
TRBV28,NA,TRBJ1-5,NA,TGTGCCAGCAGTCAAGCTGGGGGGACCTATCAGCCCCAGCATTTT,CASSQAGGTYQPQHF
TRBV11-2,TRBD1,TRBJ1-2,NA,TGTGCCAGCAGCGCCGGGACAGGGAATTATGGCTACACCTTC,CASSAGTGNYGYTF
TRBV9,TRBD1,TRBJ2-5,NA,TGTGCCAGCAGCGTAGGTAGCAGGGGGCAAGAGACCCAGTACTTC,CASSVGSRGQETQYF
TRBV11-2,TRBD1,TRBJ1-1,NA,TGTGCCAGCAGCTTAGTGGGGACAGGGGAATTCTTT,CASSLVGTGEFF
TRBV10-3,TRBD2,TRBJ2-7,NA,TGTGCCATCAGTGATCCGACCGGGACTAGCGGGTACGAGCAGTACTTC,CAISDPTGTSGYEQYF
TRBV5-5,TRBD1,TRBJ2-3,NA,TGTGCCAGCAGCCTGCTCGGGACAGGGGGCACAGATACGCAGTATTTT,CASSLLGTGGTDTQYF
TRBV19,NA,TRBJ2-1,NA,TGTGCCAGCCGGGATGGGCGGGGTGACAATGAGCAGTTCTTC,CASRDGRGDNEQFF
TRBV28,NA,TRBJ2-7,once,TGTGCCAGCAGTTTTAGAGCGAATACCTACGAGCAGTACTTC,CASSFRANTYEQYF
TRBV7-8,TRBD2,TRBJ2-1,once,TGTGCCAGCAGCTTACTCCTGGGGACTAGCGGTCTTGGTAATGAGCAGTTCTTC,CASSLLLGTSGLGNEQFF
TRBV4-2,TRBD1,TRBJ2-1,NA,TGTGCCAGCAGCCCCTTCCGGGACAGCTCCTACAATGAGCAGTTCTTC,CASSPFRDSSYNEQFF
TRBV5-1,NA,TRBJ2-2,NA,TGCGCCAGCAGCTTGATGGCAGCGAACACCGGGGAGCTGTTTTTT,CASSLMAANTGELFF
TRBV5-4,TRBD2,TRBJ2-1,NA,TGTGCCAGCCAGAAGACTAGCGGGGTGTACAATGAGCAGTTCTTC,CASQKTSGVYNEQFF
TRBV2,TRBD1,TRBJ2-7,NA,TGTGCCAGCAGTGACCTTCCCCGGGACAGCTCCTACGAGCAGTACTTC,CASSDLPRDSSYEQYF
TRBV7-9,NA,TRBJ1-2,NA,TGTGCCAGCAGCCCGCCGGTTTTGGGGGGGCGCAGCTATGGCTACACCTTC,CASSPPVLGGRSYGYTF
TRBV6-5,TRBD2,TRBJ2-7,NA,TGTGCCAGCAGTTACTCTGGGGCGATAGCGGGGTACTTATACTTC,CASSYSGAIAGYLYF
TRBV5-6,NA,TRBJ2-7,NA,TGTGCCAGCAGCCCCGGGACTCTAATAGGGGAGCAGTACTTC,CASSPGTLIGEQYF
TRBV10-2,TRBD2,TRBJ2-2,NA,TGCGCCAGCACTAGCGGAAACACCGGGGAGCTGTTTTTT,CASTSGNTGELFF
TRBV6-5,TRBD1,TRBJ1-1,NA,TGTGCCAGCAGTTCCCAGGGGGGGAACACTGAAGCTTTCTTT,CASSSQGGNTEAFF